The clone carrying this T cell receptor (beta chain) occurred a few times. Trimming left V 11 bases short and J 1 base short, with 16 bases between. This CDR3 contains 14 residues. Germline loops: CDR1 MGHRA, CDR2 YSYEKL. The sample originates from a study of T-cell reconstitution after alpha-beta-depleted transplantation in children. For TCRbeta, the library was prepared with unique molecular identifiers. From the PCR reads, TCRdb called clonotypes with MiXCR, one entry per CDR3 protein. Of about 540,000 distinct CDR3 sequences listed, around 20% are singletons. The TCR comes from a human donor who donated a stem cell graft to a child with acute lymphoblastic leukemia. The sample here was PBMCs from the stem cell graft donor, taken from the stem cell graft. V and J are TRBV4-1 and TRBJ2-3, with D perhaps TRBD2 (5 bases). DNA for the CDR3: TGCGCCGGGAGAAAGGACCTTGGCACAGATACGCAGTATTTT. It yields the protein CAGRKDLGTDTQYF.